Following are 20 T cell receptor beta chains from one sample sequenced in a study of radiation and T cells in renal cell carcinoma. The time point here: blood 2 weeks post-SBRT. Treatment noted: 15 Gy SBRT to primary tumor, nephrectomy 4 weeks later. Data came from immunoSEQ multiplex PCR; TCRdb stores just in-frame clones and leaves some out. The table lists roughly 130,000 clones, more than 75% of them singletons. The sequenced sample was blood, obtained from a patient whose treatment included radiotherapy and nephrectomy. The receptors here all came from a woman aged 70-85 years with renal cell carcinoma.

The chain couples TRBV6-6 to TRBJ1-2; D call uncertain. Trimming removed 6 bases from V and 5 bases from J, with 13 bases in between. The CDR3 has 13 residues. Germline loops: CDR1 MNHNY, CDR2 SVGAGI (reference sequence). In DNA form, the CDR3 reads TGTGCCAGCAGCACCGTAAGAACGTATGGCTACACCTTC. Its protein is CASSTVRTYGYTF.

The rearrangement joins TRBV18 to TRBJ2-5; D perhaps matches TRBD1 (6 bases). Trimming cost V 4 bases and J 1 base, with 10 bases left between them. Germline CDR1 is KGHSH and CDR2 is LQKENI. This CDR3 has 14 amino acids. The CDR3 is CASSQQGLQETQYF. As DNA, the CDR3 is TGTGCCAGCTCACAACAGGGCCTCCAAGAGACCCAGTACTTC.

The chain carries TRBV27 and TRBJ2-3; 7 bases agree with TRBD2. The CDR3 spans 19 residues. Per germline, CDR1 MNHEY and CDR2 SMNVEV (reference sequence). V dropped 5 bases and J dropped 0; count of bases not matched to a gene: 17. The DNA for the CDR3 is TGTGCCAGCAGTCCCCCGGGACTACAATTAGTAGCTAGCACAGATACGCAGTATTTT. Translating gives CASSPPGLQLVASTDTQYF.

The chain is built from TRBV19 and TRBJ2-7; 8 nucleotides align to TRBD2. Trimming took 4 bases from V and 7 from J; bases not matched to a gene: 12. Looked up from germline, CDR1 is LNHDA and CDR2 is SQIVND (reference sequence). The CDR3 is made up of 15 amino acids. CDR3 amino acids: CASSRGLSGGREQYF. The DNA of the CDR3 is TGTGCCAGTAGTAGGGGCCTTTCGGGAGGGAGAGAGCAGTACTTC.

This clone was counted only a few times. The chain carries TRBV20-1 and TRBJ2-5, with a weak D call TRBD2 (5 bases). Germline V gene sequence: CDR1 DFQATT, CDR2 SNEGSKA (reference sequence). The V and J ends lost 5 bases and 5 bases respectively, with 9 bases between them. CDR3 length equals 11 residues. The CDR3: CSAHRGETQYF. The CDR3 DNA follows: TGCAGTGCTCACCGAGGGGAGACCCAGTACTTC.

This clone was seen just once. V gene TRBV6-5 combines with J gene TRBJ1-6; 8 bases match TRBD1. CDR1 MNHEY and CDR2 SVGAGI come from the germline V gene. The junction had 2 bases not matched to a gene; V was cut back by 1 base and J by 15 bases. The CDR3 covers 12 residues. CDR3 residues: CASSYYRGGLHF. DNA of the CDR3: TGTGCCAGCAGTTACTACAGGGGGGGCCTCCACTTT.

The chain is built from TRBV29-1 and TRBJ2-7; 9 bases map to TRBD1. This CDR3 spans 13 amino acids. J lost 6 bases, V lost 4 bases, and 7 bases had no gene match. Germline loops: CDR1 SQVTM, CDR2 ANQGSEA. As DNA, the CDR3 is TGCAGCGTTGCCCGGGACAGGGTAGGCGAGCAGTACTTC. This codes for CSVARDRVGEQYF.

J is TRBJ1-3 and V is TRBV25-1, with D unresolved. The CDR3 consists of 13 residues. From germline, CDR1 is MGHDK and CDR2 SYGVNS. The germline V and J ends were trimmed by 5 bases and 1 base, with 6 bases remaining between them. CDR3 in DNA: TGTGCCAGCAGTTTGGTTTCTGGAAACACCATATATTTT. Translated, it gives CASSLVSGNTIYF.

The chain combines TRBV28 with TRBJ2-2; D not certain. The CDR3 runs to 13 residues. Trimming cost V 6 bases and J 5 bases, with 10 bases left between them. Germline values: CDR1 MDHEN, CDR2 SYDVKM. The CDR3 spells CASRRTGTGELFF. The CDR3 coding sequence is TGTGCCAGCAGAAGGACGGGTACCGGGGAGCTGTTTTTT.

CDR3 sequence reads: CASSLGGWGADTQYF. As DNA, the CDR3 is TGCGCCAGCAGCTTGGGAGGGTGGGGTGCAGATACGCAGTATTTT. The chain recombines TRBV5-1 with TRBJ2-3; tentative D call: TRBD2 (5 bases). The germline V gene encodes CDR1 SGHRS and CDR2 YFSETQ. CDR3 size: 15 residues. Trimming took off 0 bases at V and 4 bases at J, with 12 bases between the two ends.

This clone came up a few times. The chain has TRBV5-1 and TRBJ1-2; the D is unclear. The length of the CDR3 is 12 residues. Germline-derived CDR1 and CDR2 are SGHRS and YFSETQ. V was pared by 5 bases and J by 6 bases, with 11 bases between. This CDR3 reads CASREGSNGYTF. CDR3 DNA sequence: TGCGCCAGCAGAGAGGGAAGTAATGGCTACACCTTC.

This clone is a singleton in its sample. This chain connects TRBV28 to TRBJ2-4; 9 positions agree with TRBD2. The CDR3 has 15 residues. V lost 1 base and J lost 8; bases outside the gene matches: 6. Germline loops: CDR1 MDHEN, CDR2 SYDVKM. The CDR3 region is CASSLSAGGQDIQYF. In DNA, the CDR3 is TGTGCCAGCAGTTTATCTGCGGGGGGGCAGGACATTCAGTACTTC.

CDR3 nucleotide sequence: TGTGCCAGCAGCGAAACCTGGGACAGGACCGGGGAGCTGTTTTTT. Amino acids: CASSETWDRTGELFF. This rearrangement joins TRBV9 to TRBJ2-2; TRBD1 aligns across 8 bases. V shed 3 bases, J shed 5 bases, and the junction held 6 bases outside the gene matches. Germline lookup yields CDR1 SGDLS and CDR2 YYNGEE. The CDR3 has 15 residues.

The chain combines TRBV9 with TRBJ2-7, with 9 bases lining up with TRBD1. J was trimmed by 3 bases and V by 5 bases; bases with no gene match: 3. Germline V lookup: CDR1 SGDLS, CDR2 YYNGEE. The CDR3 contains 13 residues. The CDR3 region has the DNA TGTGCCAGCAGTAAGGGACAGGGCTACGAGCAGTACTTC. Translated, it gives CASSKGQGYEQYF. Full variable domain (outside the CDR3, taken from reference TRBV9 and TRBJ2-7): DSGVTQTPKHLITATGQRVTLRCSPRSGDLSVYWYQQSLDQGLQFLIQYYNGEERAKGNILERFSAQQFPDLHSELNLSSLELGDSALYFCASSKGQGYEQYFGPGTRLTVT.

The rearrangement uses TRBV7-6 and TRBJ2-7; D is unresolved. The CDR3 is 14 residues long. The germline V gene encodes CDR1 SGHVS and CDR2 FNYEAQ. With 2 bases removed from V and 0 bases from J, the gap between germline ends came to 8 bases. CDR3 DNA sequence: TGTGCCAGCAGCTTATGGGCTAGCTCCTACGAGCAGTACTTC. This codes for CASSLWASSYEQYF.

The chain has TRBV7-2 and TRBJ1-4; D may be TRBD1 (6 bases). V was shortened by 5 bases and J by 7 bases, with 14 bases between the two germline ends. The CDR3 has 14 residues. The germline CDR1 and CDR2 sequences are SGHTA and FQGNSA. CDR3 amino acids: CASSLGHGGEKLFF. The CDR3 coding sequence is TGTGCCAGCAGCCTGGGACATGGAGGTGAAAAACTGTTTTTT.

The genes are TRBV11-1 and TRBJ2-2; tentative D call: TRBD1 (6 bases). Trimming took 5 bases from V and 5 from J, leaving 21 bases between them. This CDR3 comprises 17 residues. The germline V gene encodes CDR1 SGHAT and CDR2 FQDESV (reference sequence). The CDR3 region is CASSQRGGRGWTGELFF. CDR3 sequence (DNA): TGTGCCAGCAGCCAAAGAGGTGGCAGGGGTTGGACCGGGGAGCTGTTTTTT.

V gene TRBV11-3 combines with J gene TRBJ2-3; D possibly uses TRBD1 or TRBD2 (7 bases each). Looked up from germline, CDR1 is SGHNT and CDR2 is YENEEA. The CDR3 consists of 15 residues. V gave up 5 bases and J gave up 0 bases, with 12 bases separating them. CDR3 DNA sequence: TGTGCCAGCAGCCTCAGGGGGGGGAGCACAGATACGCAGTATTTT. It encodes CASSLRGGSTDTQYF. Full variable domain (remainder filled in from reference TRBV11-3 and TRBJ2-3): EAGVVQSPRYKIIEKKQPVAFWCNPISGHNTLYWYLQNLGQGPELLIRYENEEAVDDSQLPKDRFSAERLKGVDSTLKIQPAELGDSAVYLCASSLRGGSTDTQYFGPGTRLTVL.

The V gene is TRBV5-5, the J gene TRBJ1-1; D gene ambiguous. The germline gives CDR1 SGHKS, CDR2 YYEKEE (reference sequence). There are 16 residues in the CDR3. V was clipped by 4 bases and J by 0 bases, with 16 bases between them. The CDR3 here is CASSQDNRLMNTEAFF. The CDR3 DNA sequence: TGTGCCAGCAGCCAAGATAACCGCTTAATGAACACTGAAGCTTTCTTT.

The chain uses TRBV5-4 and TRBJ2-5; 13 nucleotides align to TRBD2. With V trimmed by 4 bases and J by 7 bases, 13 bases remained unmatched. This CDR3 comprises 17 residues. Germline lookup yields CDR1 SGHNT and CDR2 YYREEE (reference sequence). The CDR3 region has the DNA TGTGCCAGCAGCCCCGGGACTAGCGGGGCGGTGATGGGGACCCAGTACTTC. Translation gives CASSPGTSGAVMGTQYF. The variable domain in full, with the rest retrieved from reference TRBV5-4 and TRBJ2-5, is ETGVTQSPTHLIKTRGQQVTLRCSSQSGHNTVSWYQQALGQGPQFIFQYYREEENGRGNFPPRFSGLQFPNYSSELNVNALELDDSALYLCASSPGTSGAVMGTQYFGPGTRLLVL.